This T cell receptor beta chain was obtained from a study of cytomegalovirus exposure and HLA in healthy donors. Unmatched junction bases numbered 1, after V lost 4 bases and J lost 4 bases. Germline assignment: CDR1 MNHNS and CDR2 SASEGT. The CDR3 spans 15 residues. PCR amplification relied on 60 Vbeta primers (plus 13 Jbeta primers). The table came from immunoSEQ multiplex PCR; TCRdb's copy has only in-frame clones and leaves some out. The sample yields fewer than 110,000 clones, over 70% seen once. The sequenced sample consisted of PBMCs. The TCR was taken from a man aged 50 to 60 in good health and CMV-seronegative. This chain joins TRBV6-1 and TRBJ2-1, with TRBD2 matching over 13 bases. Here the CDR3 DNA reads TGTGCCAGCAGTGTACTAGCGGGAGGGTACAATGAGCAGTTCTTC. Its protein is CASSVLAGGYNEQFF.